This TCR beta chain was observed in a study of regulatory T cells in long-lasting Graves disease. Time point in this sample: newly diagnosed GD, antithyroid drugs for less than 3 months. The TCR library was made from RNA extracted from PBMCs. Library construction for TCR beta used iRepertoire HTBI primers and Arm-PCR of CDR3 regions. TCRdb called the multiplex PCR reads again in MiXCR, with one record for every CDR3 protein. The table has hundreds of thousands of distinct CDR3 sequences, roughly 15% seen once; the top ten hold approximately 20%. In its sample, this clonotype was seen many times. Germline CDR1 reads MDHEN; CDR2 reads SYDVKM. There are 18 residues in the CDR3. Trimming removed 7 bases from V and 3 bases from J; junction bases left unmatched: 15. The sample was also linked to a second study, of T cells in Graves' hyperthyroidism and ophthalmopathy.

This clonotype originated in a woman aged 30 to 39 with Graves disease. The sequencing used peripheral blood mononuclear cells (PBMCs), collected at new diagnosis, from a patient treated with antithyroid drugs. The chain uses TRBV28 and TRBJ1-3, with TRBD1 matching over 10 bases. The CDR3 loop is CASKGGQGKFGGGNTIYF. The CDR3 DNA sequence: TGTGCCAGCAAAGGGGGACAGGGGAAGTTTGGAGGTGGAAACACCATATATTTT. The complete variable domain, with remaining parts taken from reference TRBV28 and TRBJ1-3, reads DVKVTQSSRYLVKRTGEKVFLECVQDMDHENMFWYRQDPGLGLRLIYFSYDVKMKEKGDIPEGYSVSREKKERFSLILESASTNQTSMYLCASKGGQGKFGGGNTIYFGEGSWLTVV.